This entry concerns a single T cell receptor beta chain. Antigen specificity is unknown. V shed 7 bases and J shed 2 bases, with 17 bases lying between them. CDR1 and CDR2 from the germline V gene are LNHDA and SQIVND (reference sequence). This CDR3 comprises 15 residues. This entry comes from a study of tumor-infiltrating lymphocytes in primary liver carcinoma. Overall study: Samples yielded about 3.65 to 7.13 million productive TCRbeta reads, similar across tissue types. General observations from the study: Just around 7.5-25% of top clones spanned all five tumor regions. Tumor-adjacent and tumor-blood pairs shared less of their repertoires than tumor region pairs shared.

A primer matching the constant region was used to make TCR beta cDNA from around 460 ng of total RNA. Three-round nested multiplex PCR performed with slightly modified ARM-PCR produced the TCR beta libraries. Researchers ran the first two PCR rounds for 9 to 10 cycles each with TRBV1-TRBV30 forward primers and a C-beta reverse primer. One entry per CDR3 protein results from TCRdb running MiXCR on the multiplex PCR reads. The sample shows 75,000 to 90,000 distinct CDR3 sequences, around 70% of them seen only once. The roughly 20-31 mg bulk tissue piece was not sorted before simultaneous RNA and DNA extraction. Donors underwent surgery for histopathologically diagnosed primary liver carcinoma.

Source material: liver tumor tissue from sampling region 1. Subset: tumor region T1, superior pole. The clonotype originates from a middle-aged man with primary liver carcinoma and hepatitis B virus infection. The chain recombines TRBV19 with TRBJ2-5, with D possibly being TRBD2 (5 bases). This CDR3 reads CASTSTRTGQETQYF. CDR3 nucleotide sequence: TGTGCCAGTACCTCAACCCGGACGGGACAAGAGACCCAGTACTTC.